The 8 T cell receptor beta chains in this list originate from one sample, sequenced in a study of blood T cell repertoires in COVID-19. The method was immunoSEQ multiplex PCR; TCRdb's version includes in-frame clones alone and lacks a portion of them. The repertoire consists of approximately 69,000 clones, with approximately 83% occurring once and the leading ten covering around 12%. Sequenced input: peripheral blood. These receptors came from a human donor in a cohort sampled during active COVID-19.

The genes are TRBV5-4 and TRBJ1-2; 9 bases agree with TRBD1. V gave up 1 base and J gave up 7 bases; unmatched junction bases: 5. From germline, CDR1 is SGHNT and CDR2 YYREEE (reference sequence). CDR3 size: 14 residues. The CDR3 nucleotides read TGTGCCAGCAGCTTGACAGGGGGCAATCTTGGCTACACCTTC. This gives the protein CASSLTGGNLGYTF.

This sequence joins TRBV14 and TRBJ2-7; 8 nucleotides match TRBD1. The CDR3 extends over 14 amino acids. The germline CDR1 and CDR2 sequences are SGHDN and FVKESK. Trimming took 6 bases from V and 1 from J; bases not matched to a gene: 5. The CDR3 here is CASRRTGNSYEQYF. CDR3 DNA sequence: TGTGCCAGCAGGAGGACAGGGAATTCCTACGAGCAGTACTTC.

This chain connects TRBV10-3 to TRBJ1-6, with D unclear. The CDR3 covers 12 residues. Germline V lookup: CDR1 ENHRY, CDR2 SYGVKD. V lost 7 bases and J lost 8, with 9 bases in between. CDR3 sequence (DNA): TGTGCCATCACCGACGGGGATTCACCCCTCCACTTT. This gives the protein CAITDGDSPLHF.

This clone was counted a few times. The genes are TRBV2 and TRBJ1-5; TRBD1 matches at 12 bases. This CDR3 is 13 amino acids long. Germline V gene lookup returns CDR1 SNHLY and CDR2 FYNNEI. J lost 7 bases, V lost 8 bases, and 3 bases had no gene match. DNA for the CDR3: TGTGCCAGCGGGACAGGGGGCAGGCAGCCCCAGCATTTT. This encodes CASGTGGRQPQHF.

CDR3 protein: CASSLVTGEHGYTF. The CDR3 DNA is TGTGCCAGCAGCTTAGTGACAGGGGAACATGGCTACACCTTC. This chain connects TRBV7-2 to TRBJ1-2, with 8 positions matching TRBD1. This CDR3 comprises 14 residues. Germline lookup yields CDR1 SGHTA and CDR2 FQGNSA. J lost 6 bases, V lost 1 base, and 4 bases had no gene match.

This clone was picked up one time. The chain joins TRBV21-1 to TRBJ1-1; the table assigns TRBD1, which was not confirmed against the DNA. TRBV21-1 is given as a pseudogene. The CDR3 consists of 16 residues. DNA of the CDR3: TGTGCCAGCACCCCGGGACAGTTTACGATGAACACTGAAGCTTTCTTT. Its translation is CASTPGQFTMNTEAFF.

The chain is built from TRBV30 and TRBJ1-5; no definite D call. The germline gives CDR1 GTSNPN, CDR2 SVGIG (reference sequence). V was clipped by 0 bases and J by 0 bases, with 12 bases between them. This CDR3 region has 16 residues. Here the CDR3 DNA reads TGTGCCTGGAGTGTAATGGGCACGCCTAGCAATCAGCCCCAGCATTTT. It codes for CAWSVMGTPSNQPQHF.

DNA for the CDR3: TGTGCCAGCAGCTTAGCGGGACAGGGGTATGGCTACACCTTC. It yields the protein CASSLAGQGYGYTF. The genes are TRBV7-6 and TRBJ1-2, with TRBD1 matching over 10 bases. The CDR3 has 14 amino acids. Germline CDR1 is SGHVS and CDR2 is FNYEAQ. Trimming took 0 bases from V and 5 from J; bases not matched to a gene: 0. Based on the CDR3 plus reference TRBV7-6 and TRBJ1-2, the full variable domain is GAGVSQSPRYKVTKRGQDVALRCDPISGHVSLYWYRQALGQGPEFLTYFNYEAQQDKSGLPNDRFSAERPEGSISTLTIQRTEQRDSAMYRCASSLAGQGYGYTFGSGTRLTVV.